This T cell receptor (beta chain) appears in the sequencing data of a study of human T cells and chemical hapten exposure. At least ten counts were recorded for this clonotype. TCRdb re-analysed the RACE reads in MiXCR, keeping a single row per CDR3 protein. Found here are 100,000 to 150,000 distinct CDR3 sequences, more than 7.5% of them singletons; the top ten hold approximately 2%. The time point denotes: healthy volunteer bleed at 2 weeks. Before extraction, the whole blood was not fractionated, and total RNA was taken from it. Material: whole blood. The TCR originated in a male donor in good health. Some clones in this sample may be carry-over from other donors' samples.

As DNA, the CDR3 is TGCAGTGCTAGAGATTGGAAACAGATTAGCTCCTATGGCTACACCTTC. Translated: CSARDWKQISSYGYTF. J is TRBJ1-2 and V is TRBV20-1, with D unresolved. The CDR3 length is 16 residues. Germline V lookup: CDR1 DFQATT, CDR2 SNEGSKA (reference sequence). The V gene lost 0 bases and the J gene lost 4 bases, with 18 bases spanning the gap.